The entry below gives a single T cell receptor (beta chain) sequence along with its context. Antigen unknown. Only in-frame clones appear in the TCRdb table, and some are missing; sequencing was by immunoSEQ multiplex PCR. The profile shows 110,000 or so clones, around 88% of them singletons. This entry belongs to a study of T cell responses to AZD1222 COVID-19 vaccine. Whole-study findings and limits: Spike-specific TCR depth and breadth grew after two AZD1222 doses. Vaccine-associated CD4 TCRs spanned spike, dominant at 160-218 and 743-854. Only a handful of AZD1222 recipients were seropositive at baseline.

Combined were second doses at about 4 or about 12 weeks. Here the sequenced sample was peripheral blood, taken 28 days after the second AZD1222 dose. This sequence was found in an adult who received the AZD1222 COVID-19 vaccine.

The CDR3 here is CASSILQDDTQYF. The DNA of the CDR3 is TGTGCCAGTAGTATCCTCCAGGACGACACCCAGTACTTC. V and J are TRBV19 and TRBJ2-5; D is uncertain. The V and J ends lost 3 bases and 8 bases respectively, with 13 bases between them. In germline, CDR1 is LNHDA, CDR2 SQIVND (reference sequence). The CDR3 contains 13 residues.